A selection of T cell receptor beta chains follows, all from one sample in a study of regulatory T cells in long-lasting Graves disease. MiXCR, applied by TCRdb to the multiplex PCR reads, yields one record per CDR3 protein. The sample includes around 510,000 distinct CDR3 sequences, about a fifth of them seen just once. Specimen: peripheral blood mononuclear cells (PBMCs), collected when the disease was refractory, from a patient treated with antithyroid drugs. The receptors derive from a female donor with Graves disease. Both conserved end residues are part of each CDR3. A D gene is named only where the DNA matches it firmly. Part of the rows lack a size; the others show once, few, many or a class for expanded clones.

d_call	v_call	clone_size	cdr3_length	j_call	cdr3_aa	cdr3_nt
TRBD1	TRBV6-1	many	14	TRBJ2-7	CASWYGQAVYEQYF	TGTGCCAGCTGGTACGGACAGGCTGTATACGAGCAGTACTTC
-	TRBV9	many	14	TRBJ2-7	CASSVDEGTYEQYF	TGTGCCAGCAGCGTTGATGAAGGAACCTACGAGCAGTACTTC
-	TRBV7-6	-	15	TRBJ2-2	CASRSEAVVTGELFF	TGTGCCAGCAGAAGTGAGGCGGTTGTTACCGGGGAGCTGTTTTTT
-	TRBV6-1	few	13	TRBJ1-2	CASSHSSSYGYTF	TGTGCCAGCAGTCATTCGAGTTCCTATGGCTACACCTTC
-	TRBV28	many	16	TRBJ1-4	CASSSGQSATNEKLFF	TGTGCCAGCAGCTCAGGACAGTCTGCAACTAATGAAAAACTGTTTTTT
-	TRBV6-2/TRBV6-3	many	15	TRBJ2-7	CASSYIGSSSYEQYF	TGTGCCAGCAGTTACATCGGTAGTAGCTCCTACGAGCAGTACTTC
-	TRBV28	many	12	TRBJ2-7	CASSLYSSEQYF	TGTGCCAGCAGTTTATATAGCTCCGAGCAGTACTTC
-	TRBV6-5	many	12	TRBJ2-2	CASSYSIGELFF	TGTGCCAGCAGTTACTCTATCGGGGAGCTGTTTTTT
TRBD2	TRBV7-9	few	16	TRBJ2-5	CASSLFAGGRRETQYF	TGTGCCAGCAGCTTATTTGCGGGAGGGCGACGAGAGACCCAGTACTTC
-	TRBV10-3	-	12	TRBJ2-2	CAIRQYTGELFF	TGTGCCATCAGACAGTACACCGGGGAGCTGTTTTTT
-	TRBV2	-	12	TRBJ2-3	CSVPTSTDTQYF	TGTTCTGTTCCCACCTCCACAGATACGCAGTATTTT
-	TRBV18	few	17	TRBJ2-4	CASSLLLVTPDKNIQYF	TGTGCCAGCTCACTGCTCTTGGTCACCCCGGACAAAAACATTCAGTACTTC
-	TRBV9	many	15	TRBJ1-1	CASSVDGGGWTEAFF	TGTGCCAGCAGCGTAGACGGTGGGGGCTGGACTGAAGCTTTCTTT
-	TRBV27	many	14	TRBJ1-2	CASGSGPYFYGYTF	TGTGCCAGCGGATCGGGGCCTTATTTCTATGGCTACACCTTC
TRBD1	TRBV5-1	few	15	TRBJ1-2	CASSTGQGGGYGYTF	TGCGCCAGCAGCACAGGACAGGGAGGGGGCTATGGCTACACCTTC
-	TRBV5-1	many	14	TRBJ2-7	CASSFQGGGYEQYF	TGCGCCAGCAGCTTTCAGGGAGGAGGCTACGAGCAGTACTTC
TRBD2	TRBV7-3	-	16	TRBJ2-1	CASSLGAGVSYNEQFF	TGTGCCAGCAGCTTAGGAGCGGGAGTCTCCTACAATGAGCAGTTCTTC
-	TRBV12-3/TRBV12-4	-	14	TRBJ1-4	CASSLRGSNEKLFF	TGTGCCAGCAGTTTACGGGGGAGCAATGAAAAACTGTTTTTT
-	TRBV7-2	-	15	TRBJ2-7	CASSLAGAGVEEQYF	TGTGCCAGCAGCTTGGCCGGGGCTGGGGTTGAGGAGCAGTACTTC
-	TRBV27	many	15	TRBJ1-1	CASSHTGGLATEAFF	TGTGCCAGCAGTCATACCGGGGGGCTGGCAACTGAAGCTTTCTTT
-	TRBV10-3	-	16	TRBJ1-5	CAISESRGSSNQPQHF	TGTGCCATCAGTGAGTCGAGGGGGAGTAGCAATCAGCCCCAGCATTTT
-	TRBV3-1	-	13	TRBJ2-7	CASSQGRYYEQYF	TGTGCCAGCAGCCAAGGAAGGTACTACGAGCAGTACTTC
TRBD1	TRBV19	few	13	TRBJ1-5	CASSRTGVQPQHF	TGTGCCAGTAGTAGGACAGGGGTGCAGCCCCAGCATTTT
-	TRBV19	few	14	TRBJ1-1	CASTEGVRNTEAFF	TGTGCCAGTACTGAAGGGGTAAGGAACACTGAAGCTTTCTTT
TRBD1	TRBV19	-	16	TRBJ1-1	CASSIGRTGGITEAFF	TGTGCCAGTAGTATAGGTCGGACAGGGGGCATCACTGAAGCTTTCTTT
TRBD1	TRBV24-1	few	16	TRBJ2-7	CATSDFGDRSSYEQYF	TGTGCCACCAGTGATTTTGGGGACAGGAGCTCCTACGAGCAGTACTTC
-	TRBV7-8	few	15	TRBJ1-3	CASSLRTWTGNTIYF	TGTGCCAGCAGCCTTCGTACGTGGACTGGAAACACCATATATTTT
TRBD2	TRBV12-3/TRBV12-4	few	13	TRBJ2-1	CASSSRLADEQFF	TGTGCCAGCAGTTCCAGACTAGCGGATGAGCAGTTCTTC